This T cell receptor beta chain comes out of a study of cytomegalovirus exposure and HLA in healthy donors. 13 Jbeta primers and 60 Vbeta primers were used for the PCR. Using immunoSEQ multiplex PCR, the repertoire was profiled, and TCRdb retains in-frame clones only, with some absent. Of about 120,000 clones in the sample, around 79% were seen once. J was trimmed by 7 bases and V by 3 bases; bases with no gene match: 9. Looked up from germline, CDR1 is SGDLS and CDR2 is YYNGEE. The CDR3 has 15 amino acids. This clone was counted between two and nine times. Donors consisted of healthy bone marrow donors.

The clonotype was recovered from a woman in her forties in good health and CMV-seronegative. The sample comprised PBMCs. The genes are TRBV9 and TRBJ1-5; TRBD1 aligns across 8 bases. The CDR3 here is CASSAGQGVRQPQHF. As DNA, the CDR3 is TGTGCCAGCAGCGCTGGACAGGGAGTGCGGCAGCCCCAGCATTTT.